Presented here are 17 T cell receptor beta chains from one specimen sequenced in a study of blood T cell repertoires in COVID-19 (dated by TCRdb to 2019 to 2021). Libraries were built with the immunoSEQ multiplex PCR assay. Imported from immuneACCESS, the table was reduced by TCRdb to in-frame sequences with V and J called. These copies leave out some clones; in studies compared against another copy, an unresolved V gene accounts for under half, and the cause of the remainder is not known. The sample table holds fewer than 250,000 clones, of which 90% were seen once. The top ten clonotypes cover roughly 15% of the sample. What was sequenced was PBMCs or T cells enriched from blood (not recorded which). All receptors come from a man under 40 who had been exposed to COVID-19.

This clone was found once. The genes are TRBV13 and TRBJ2-7, with a weak D call TRBD1 (5 bases). The CDR3 covers 12 residues. Germline V lookup: CDR1 PRHDT, CDR2 FYEKMQ (reference sequence). The V and J ends lost 5 bases and 3 bases respectively, with 8 bases between them. CDR3 sequence reads: CASSIRGYEQYF. CDR3 sequence (DNA): TGTGCCAGCAGCATAAGGGGCTACGAGCAGTACTTC.

This chain uses TRBV7-9 with TRBJ1-4; no clear D. The V end lost 1 base, the J end lost 7 bases, and 4 bases lay between the germline ends. This CDR3 has 12 residues. Germline CDR1 SEHNR, CDR2 FQNEAQ (reference sequence). The CDR3 region is CASSLDFEKLFF. DNA for the CDR3: TGTGCCAGCAGCTTAGACTTTGAAAAACTGTTTTTT.

This clone is medium-sized (0.01 to 0.1%) by share. The chain has TRBV4-2 and TRBJ2-2; 7 nucleotides align to TRBD1. Germline V CDR1 and CDR2: LGHNA, YNFKEQ. After removal of 1 base from V and 3 bases from J, the junction contained 2 bases not matched to a gene. The length of the CDR3 is 15 residues. Here the CDR3 reads CASSQGTGDTGELFF. The DNA for the CDR3 is TGTGCCAGCAGCCAAGGGACAGGAGACACCGGGGAGCTGTTTTTT.

This chain connects TRBV4-2 to TRBJ1-1, with a possible D match to TRBD1 (5 bases). Germline values: CDR1 LGHNA, CDR2 YNFKEQ. The CDR3 extends over 13 amino acids. Trimming removed 4 bases from V and 5 bases from J, with 11 bases in between. CDR3 coding DNA: TGTGCCAGCAGCCTCGGGAGGGGAACTGAAGCTTTCTTT. Encoded protein: CASSLGRGTEAFF.

This clone was picked up one time. The J gene is TRBJ2-2, the V gene TRBV12-5; D unclear. This CDR3 is 12 amino acids long. V was shortened by 2 bases and J by 8 bases, with 6 bases between the two germline ends. Germline CDR1 LGHNT, CDR2 FRNRAP. The CDR3 loop is CASGLSRGELFF. In nucleotides, the CDR3 is TGTGCTAGTGGTTTGTCGAGAGGGGAGCTGTTTTTT.

The V gene is TRBV27, the J gene TRBJ2-3; TRBD2 matches 11 bases. The CDR3 length is 15 residues. Germline assignment: CDR1 MNHEY and CDR2 SMNVEV (reference sequence). Unmatched junction bases numbered 4, after V lost 6 bases and J lost 2 bases. CDR3 sequence reads: CASSSGLADTDTQYF. CDR3 nucleotide sequence: TGTGCCAGCAGCTCGGGACTAGCGGACACAGATACGCAGTATTTT.

This chain joins TRBV13 and TRBJ2-7; 9 bases align to TRBD2. Germline V CDR1 and CDR2: PRHDT, FYEKMQ (reference sequence). After removal of 4 bases from V and 3 bases from J, the junction contained 13 bases not matched to a gene. This CDR3 has 17 amino acids. The CDR3 reads CASSSEDPKLAGYEQYF. The DNA of the CDR3 is TGTGCCAGCAGCTCAGAGGACCCCAAACTAGCGGGCTACGAGCAGTACTTC.

The chain recombines TRBV5-4 with TRBJ2-2; weak D call: TRBD1 (5 bases). CDR3 size: 15 residues. CDR1 is SGHNT, CDR2 YYREEE, per germline (reference sequence). V shed 1 base and J shed 6 bases, with 13 bases lying between them. CDR3 DNA: TGTGCCAGCAGCTTGAGCGCAGGGAAGTCCGGGGAGCTGTTTTTT. It encodes CASSLSAGKSGELFF.

This clone showed up just once. The genes are TRBV6-5 and TRBJ2-7, with 7 bases that match TRBD2. Per the germline V gene, CDR1 is MNHEY and CDR2 is SVGAGI. After removal of 5 bases from V and 1 base from J, the junction contained 2 bases not matched to a gene. This CDR3 is 13 amino acids long. The CDR3 loop is CASSLGGSYEQYF. For the CDR3, the DNA is TGTGCCAGCAGTCTGGGGGGGTCCTACGAGCAGTACTTC.

The rearrangement uses TRBV29-1 and TRBJ2-7, with D hard to call. The germline CDR1 and CDR2 sequences are SQVTM and ANQGSEA. Trimming stripped 6 bases from V and 2 bases from J, with 14 bases between. This CDR3 is built from 13 residues. CDR3 sequence reads: CSVTHAGTYEQYF. CDR3 coding DNA: TGCAGCGTCACCCATGCAGGAACCTACGAGCAGTACTTC.

This sequence joins TRBV9 and TRBJ2-5; 8 bases agree with TRBD1. Germline V lookup: CDR1 SGDLS, CDR2 YYNGEE. V trimming: 4 bases; J trimming: 4 bases; junction bases outside the gene matches: 6. The CDR3 is made up of 14 amino acids. Here the CDR3 DNA reads TGTGCCAGCAGCACAGGGGGGTCACGAGAGACCCAGTACTTC. It is translated as CASSTGGSRETQYF.

The J gene is TRBJ1-2, the V gene TRBV19; 9 positions match TRBD1. Germline trimming cut 7 bases from V and 5 bases from J; bases unmatched to any gene: 2. The CDR3 has 12 amino acids. Per germline, CDR1 LNHDA and CDR2 SQIVND (reference sequence). For the CDR3, the DNA is TGTGCCAGTACCGGGACAGGGTATGGCTACACCTTC. Amino acids: CASTGTGYGYTF.

The chain is built from TRBV2 and TRBJ2-7; D may be TRBD2 (6 bases). The V end lost 4 bases, the J end lost 3 bases, and 7 bases lay between the germline ends. Looked up from germline, CDR1 is SNHLY and CDR2 is FYNNEI. The CDR3 covers 12 residues. The chain's CDR3 is CASSGDFYEQYF. The CDR3 DNA reads TGTGCCAGCAGTGGGGACTTCTACGAGCAGTACTTC. The whole variable domain, filled in from reference TRBV2 and TRBJ2-7, reads EPEVTQTPSHQVTQMGQEVILRCVPISNHLYFYWYRQILGQKVEFLVSFYNNEISEKSEIFDDQFSVERPDGSNFTLKIRSTKLEDSAMYFCASSGDFYEQYFGPGTRLTVT.

The rearrangement joins TRBV29-1 to TRBJ2-7; a weak D match, TRBD1 (7 bases). This CDR3 is built from 15 residues. Per germline, CDR1 SQVTM and CDR2 ANQGSEA. Between the trimmed V and J ends, which lost 0 bases and 6 bases, there was a span of 18 bases. The CDR3 nucleotides read TGCAGCGTTGAAGATCCGGGCAGGGGGGTTAGCGAGCAGTACTTC. This translates into CSVEDPGRGVSEQYF.

The chain has TRBV5-5 and TRBJ2-7; TRBD1 aligns across 10 bases. Per germline, CDR1 SGHKS and CDR2 YYEKEE (reference sequence). The V and J ends lost 4 bases and 0 bases, in that order; junction bases with no gene match: 1. The CDR3 loop spans 14 amino acids. The CDR3 sequence is CASSGTGVSYEQYF. In nucleotides, the CDR3 is TGTGCCAGCAGCGGGACAGGGGTCTCCTACGAGCAGTACTTC.

CDR3 nucleotides: TGTGCCAGCAGTGAGGCCGGGACAGGGGTTTACGAGCAGTACTTC. This codes for CASSEAGTGVYEQYF. The V and J genes are TRBV2 and TRBJ2-7; TRBD1 aligns across 10 bases. The germline gives CDR1 SNHLY, CDR2 FYNNEI. The V gene end was trimmed by 3 bases and the J gene end by 4 bases; junction bases not matched to a gene: 6. The CDR3 is 15 residues long. The whole variable domain, filled in from reference TRBV2 and TRBJ2-7, reads EPEVTQTPSHQVTQMGQEVILRCVPISNHLYFYWYRQILGQKVEFLVSFYNNEISEKSEIFDDQFSVERPDGSNFTLKIRSTKLEDSAMYFCASSEAGTGVYEQYFGPGTRLTVT.

V is TRBV27 and J is TRBJ2-1, with a tentative D call TRBD1 (5 bases). The V and J ends lost 4 bases and 6 bases respectively, with 10 bases between them. Germline V gene data show CDR1 as MNHEY and CDR2 as SMNVEV (reference sequence). CDR3 length: 13 amino acids. The CDR3 bases are TGTGCCAGCAGTTACCGACAGACCAATGAGCAGTTCTTC. Translating gives CASSYRQTNEQFF.